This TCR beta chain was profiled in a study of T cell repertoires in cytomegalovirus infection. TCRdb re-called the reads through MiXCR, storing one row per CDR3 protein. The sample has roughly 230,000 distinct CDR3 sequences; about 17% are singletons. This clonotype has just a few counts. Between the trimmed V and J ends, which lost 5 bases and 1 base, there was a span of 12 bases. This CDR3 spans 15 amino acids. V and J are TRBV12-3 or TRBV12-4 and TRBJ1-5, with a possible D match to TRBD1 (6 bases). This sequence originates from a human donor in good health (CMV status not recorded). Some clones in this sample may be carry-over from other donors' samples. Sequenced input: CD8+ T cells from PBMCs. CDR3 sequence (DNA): TGTGCCAGCAGTGCGACAGGATTGAGCAATCAGCCCCAGCATTTT. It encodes CASSATGLSNQPQHF.